This TCR beta chain was sequenced for a study of T-cell memory formation after mild COVID-19. Study summary: TCR clusters were mostly donor specific. General study points: Researchers report contracting CD4+ clones mostly in CM and EM, with CD8+ clones in EMRA. Pre-infection memory carried some responding clones, suggesting that cross-reactive memory joined.

About this clonotype itself: Antigen unknown.

One entry per CDR3 protein, called by TCRdb with MiXCR from the 5' RACE reads. The sample has about 150,000 distinct CDR3 sequences, 10% to 15% seen once. The CDR3 has 14 amino acids. Per germline, CDR1 SGHTA and CDR2 FQGNSA. V lost 5 bases and J lost 5, with 15 bases in between. V usage is TRBV7-2 and J usage is TRBJ1-1; a possible D gene is TRBD1 (6 bases). The sample was PBMCs or a T cell subset sorted from them (not recorded which). The clonotype was recovered from a man between 18 and 29 years old who had mild COVID-19 (a few samples of this study predate the infection). Cell type and time point are not known. The CDR3 loop is CASSAQGRRTEAFF. The CDR3 nucleotides are TGTGCCAGCAGCGCCCAGGGGCGCAGGACTGAAGCTTTCTTT. Together with reference TRBV7-2 and TRBJ1-1, the CDR3 gives the full variable domain: GAGVSQSPSNKVTEKGKDVELRCDPISGHTALYWYRQSLGQGLEFLIYFQGNSAPDKSGLPSDRFSAERTGGSVSTLTIQRTQQEDSAVYLCASSAQGRRTEAFFGQGTRLTVV.